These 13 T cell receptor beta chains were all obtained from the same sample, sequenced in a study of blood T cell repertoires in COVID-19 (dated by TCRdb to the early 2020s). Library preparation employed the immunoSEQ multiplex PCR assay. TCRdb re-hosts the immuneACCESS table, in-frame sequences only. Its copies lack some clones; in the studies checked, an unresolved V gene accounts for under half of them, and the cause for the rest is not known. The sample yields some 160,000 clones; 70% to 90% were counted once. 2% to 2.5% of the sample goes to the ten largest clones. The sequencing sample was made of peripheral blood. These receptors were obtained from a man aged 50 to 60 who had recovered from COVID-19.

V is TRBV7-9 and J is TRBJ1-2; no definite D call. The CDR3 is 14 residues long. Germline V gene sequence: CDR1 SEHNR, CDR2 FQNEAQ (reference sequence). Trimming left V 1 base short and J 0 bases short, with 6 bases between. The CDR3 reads CASSLDTPNYGYTF. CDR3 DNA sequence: TGTGCCAGCAGCTTAGACACGCCTAACTATGGCTACACCTTC. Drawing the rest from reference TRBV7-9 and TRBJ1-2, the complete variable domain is DTGVSQNPRHKITKRGQNVTFRCDPISEHNRLYWYRQTLGQGPEFLTYFQNEAQLEKSRLLSDRFSAERPKGSFSTLEIQRTEQGDSAMYLCASSLDTPNYGYTFGSGTRLTVV.

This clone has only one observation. CDR3 region: CATRTAQGVDYGYTF. The CDR3 DNA is TGTGCCACCAGAACGGCACAGGGTGTCGACTATGGCTACACCTTC. The rearrangement links TRBV10-3 to TRBJ1-2, with D possibly being TRBD1 (6 bases). The V end lost 10 bases, the J end lost 3 bases, and 21 bases lay between the germline ends. Germline V CDR1 and CDR2: ENHRY, SYGVKD. This CDR3 has 15 amino acids.

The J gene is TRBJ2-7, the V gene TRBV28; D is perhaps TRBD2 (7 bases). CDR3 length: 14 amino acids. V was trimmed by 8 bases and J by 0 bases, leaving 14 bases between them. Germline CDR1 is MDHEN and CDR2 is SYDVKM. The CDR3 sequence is CASGGAQPSYEQYF. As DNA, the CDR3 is TGTGCCAGCGGGGGGGCTCAACCCTCCTACGAGCAGTACTTC.

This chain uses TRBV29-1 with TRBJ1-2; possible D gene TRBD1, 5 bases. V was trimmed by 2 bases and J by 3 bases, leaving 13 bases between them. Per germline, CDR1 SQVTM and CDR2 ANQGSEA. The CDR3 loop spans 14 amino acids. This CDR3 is CSVELRGEDYGYTF. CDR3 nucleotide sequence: TGCAGCGTTGAACTACGAGGGGAGGACTATGGCTACACCTTC.

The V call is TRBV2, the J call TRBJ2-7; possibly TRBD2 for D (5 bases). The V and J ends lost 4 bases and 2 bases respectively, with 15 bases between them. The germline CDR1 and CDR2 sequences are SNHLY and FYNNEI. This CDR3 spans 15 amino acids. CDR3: CASSVAEGRTYEQYF. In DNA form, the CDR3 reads TGTGCCAGCAGTGTAGCCGAGGGCCGGACCTACGAGCAGTACTTC. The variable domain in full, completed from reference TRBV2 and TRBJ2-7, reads EPEVTQTPSHQVTQMGQEVILRCVPISNHLYFYWYRQILGQKVEFLVSFYNNEISEKSEIFDDQFSVERPDGSNFTLKIRSTKLEDSAMYFCASSVAEGRTYEQYFGPGTRLTVT.

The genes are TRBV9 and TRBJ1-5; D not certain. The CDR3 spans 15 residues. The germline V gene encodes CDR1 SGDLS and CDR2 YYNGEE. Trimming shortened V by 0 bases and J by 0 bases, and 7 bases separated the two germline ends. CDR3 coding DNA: TGTGCCAGCAGCGTAGATTCCCGTAGCAATCAGCCCCAGCATTTT. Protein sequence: CASSVDSRSNQPQHF.

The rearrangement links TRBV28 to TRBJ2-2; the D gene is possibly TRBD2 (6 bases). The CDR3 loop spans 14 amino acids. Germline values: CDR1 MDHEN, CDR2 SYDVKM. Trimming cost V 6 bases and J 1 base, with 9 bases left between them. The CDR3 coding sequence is TGTGCCAGCAGGAGACTAGGGAACACCGGGGAGCTGTTTTTT. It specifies CASRRLGNTGELFF.

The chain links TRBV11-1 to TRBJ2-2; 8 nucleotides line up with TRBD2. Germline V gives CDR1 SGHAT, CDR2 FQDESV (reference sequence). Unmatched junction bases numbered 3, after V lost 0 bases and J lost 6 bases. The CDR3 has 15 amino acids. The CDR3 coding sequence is TGTGCCAGCAGCTTAGCGCGGGGGGCCGCCGGGGAGCTGTTTTTT. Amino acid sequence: CASSLARGAAGELFF.

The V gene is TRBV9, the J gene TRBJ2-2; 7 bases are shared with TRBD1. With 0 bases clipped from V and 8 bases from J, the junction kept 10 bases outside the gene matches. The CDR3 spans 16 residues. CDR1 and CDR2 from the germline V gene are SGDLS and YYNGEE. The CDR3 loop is CASSVVTSRGQGELFF. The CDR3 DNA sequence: TGTGCCAGCAGCGTAGTTACATCGAGGGGGCAGGGGGAGCTGTTTTTT.

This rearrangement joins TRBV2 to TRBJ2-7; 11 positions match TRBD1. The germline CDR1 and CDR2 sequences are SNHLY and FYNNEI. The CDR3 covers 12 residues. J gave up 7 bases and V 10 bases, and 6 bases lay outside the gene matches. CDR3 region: CANGQGAREQYF. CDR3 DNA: TGTGCCAACGGACAGGGGGCGCGGGAGCAGTACTTC.

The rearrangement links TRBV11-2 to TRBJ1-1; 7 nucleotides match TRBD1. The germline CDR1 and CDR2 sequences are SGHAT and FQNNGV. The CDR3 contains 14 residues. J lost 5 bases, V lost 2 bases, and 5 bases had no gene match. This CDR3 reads CASSLSKGATEAFF. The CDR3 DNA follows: TGTGCCAGCAGCTTATCAAAGGGGGCGACTGAAGCTTTCTTT.

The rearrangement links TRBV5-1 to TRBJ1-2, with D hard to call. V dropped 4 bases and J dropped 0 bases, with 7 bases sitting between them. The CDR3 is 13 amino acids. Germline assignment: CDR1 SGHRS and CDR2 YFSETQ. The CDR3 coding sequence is TGCGCCAGCAGCCCGGTGGCTAACTATGGCTACACCTTC. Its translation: CASSPVANYGYTF.

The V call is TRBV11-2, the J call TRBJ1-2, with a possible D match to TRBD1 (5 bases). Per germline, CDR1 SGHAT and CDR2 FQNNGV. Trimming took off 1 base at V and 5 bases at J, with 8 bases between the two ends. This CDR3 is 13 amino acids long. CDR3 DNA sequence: TGTGCCAGCAGCTTAGGACAGACTTATGGCTACACCTTC. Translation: CASSLGQTYGYTF.